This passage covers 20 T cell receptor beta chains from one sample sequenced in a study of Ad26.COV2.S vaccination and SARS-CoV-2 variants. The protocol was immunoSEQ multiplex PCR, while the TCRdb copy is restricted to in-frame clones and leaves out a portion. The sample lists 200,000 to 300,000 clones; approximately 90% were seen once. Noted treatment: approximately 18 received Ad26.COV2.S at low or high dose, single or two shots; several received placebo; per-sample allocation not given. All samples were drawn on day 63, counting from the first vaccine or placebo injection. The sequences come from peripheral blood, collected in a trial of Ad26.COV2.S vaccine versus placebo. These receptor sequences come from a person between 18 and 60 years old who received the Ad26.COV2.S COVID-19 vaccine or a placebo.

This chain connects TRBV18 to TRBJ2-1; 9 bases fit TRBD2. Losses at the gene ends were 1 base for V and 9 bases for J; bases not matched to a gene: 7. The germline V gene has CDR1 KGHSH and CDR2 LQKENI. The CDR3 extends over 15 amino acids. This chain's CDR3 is CASSPLQREVAEQFF. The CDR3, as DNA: TGTGCCAGCTCACCACTCCAGCGGGAGGTTGCTGAGCAGTTCTTC.

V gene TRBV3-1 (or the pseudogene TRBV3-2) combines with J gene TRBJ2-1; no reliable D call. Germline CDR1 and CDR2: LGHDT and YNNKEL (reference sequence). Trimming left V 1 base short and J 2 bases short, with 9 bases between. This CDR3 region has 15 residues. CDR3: CASSQAGLAYNEQFF. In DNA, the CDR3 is TGTGCCAGCAGCCAAGCGGGCCTCGCCTACAATGAGCAGTTCTTC.

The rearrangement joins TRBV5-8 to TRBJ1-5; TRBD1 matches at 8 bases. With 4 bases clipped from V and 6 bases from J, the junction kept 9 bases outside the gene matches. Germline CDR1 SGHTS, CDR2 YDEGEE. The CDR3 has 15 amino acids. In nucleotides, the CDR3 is TGTGCCAGCAGCCCTGGACAGGGAGAAGTTCAGCCCCAGCATTTT. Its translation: CASSPGQGEVQPQHF. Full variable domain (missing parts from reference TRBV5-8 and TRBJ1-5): EAGVTQSPTHLIKTRGQQATLRCSPISGHTSVYWYQQALGLGLQFLLWYDEGEERNRGNFPPRFSGRQFPNYSSELNVNALELEDSALYLCASSPGQGEVQPQHFGDGTRLSIL.

This chain's CDR3 is CASRPFRDEQFF. The CDR3 DNA sequence: TGTGCCAGCAGACCTTTCCGGGATGAGCAGTTCTTC. The V gene is TRBV2, the J gene TRBJ2-1, with D hard to call. Germline CDR1 SNHLY, CDR2 FYNNEI. This CDR3 has 12 residues. Trimming removed 6 bases from V and 8 bases from J, with 11 bases in between.

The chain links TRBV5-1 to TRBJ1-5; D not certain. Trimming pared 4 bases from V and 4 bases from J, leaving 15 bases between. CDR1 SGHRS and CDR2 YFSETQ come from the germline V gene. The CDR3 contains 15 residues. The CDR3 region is CASSPLGSENQPQHF. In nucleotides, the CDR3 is TGCGCCAGCAGCCCCCTCGGGTCAGAGAATCAGCCCCAGCATTTT. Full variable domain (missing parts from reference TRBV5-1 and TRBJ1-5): KAGVTQTPRYLIKTRGQQVTLSCSPISGHRSVSWYQQTPGQGLQFLFEYFSETQRNKGNFPGRFSGRQFSNSRSEMNVSTLELGDSALYLCASSPLGSENQPQHFGDGTRLSIL.

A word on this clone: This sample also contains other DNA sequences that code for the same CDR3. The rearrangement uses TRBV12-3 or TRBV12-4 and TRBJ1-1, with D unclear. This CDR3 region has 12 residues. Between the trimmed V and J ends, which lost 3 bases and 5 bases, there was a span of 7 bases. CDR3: CASSFSGTEAFF. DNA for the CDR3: TGTGCCAGCAGTTTCAGTGGGACTGAAGCTTTCTTT.

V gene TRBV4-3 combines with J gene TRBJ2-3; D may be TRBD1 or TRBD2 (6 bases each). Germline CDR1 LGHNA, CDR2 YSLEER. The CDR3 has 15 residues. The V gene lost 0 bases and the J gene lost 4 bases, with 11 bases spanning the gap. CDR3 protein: CASSQDGGQADTQYF. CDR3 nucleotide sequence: TGCGCCAGCAGCCAAGATGGGGGGCAGGCAGATACGCAGTATTTT.

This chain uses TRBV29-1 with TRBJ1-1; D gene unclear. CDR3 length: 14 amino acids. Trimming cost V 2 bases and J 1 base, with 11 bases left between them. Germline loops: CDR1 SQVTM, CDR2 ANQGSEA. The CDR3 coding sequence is TGCAGCGTTGAACTACCGACAACGAACACTGAAGCTTTCTTT. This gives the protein CSVELPTTNTEAFF.

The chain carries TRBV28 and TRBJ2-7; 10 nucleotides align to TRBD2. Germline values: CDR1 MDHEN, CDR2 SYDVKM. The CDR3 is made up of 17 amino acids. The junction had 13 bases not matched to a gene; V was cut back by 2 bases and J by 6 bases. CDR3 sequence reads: CASSLTLSGRREGEQYF. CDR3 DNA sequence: TGTGCCAGCAGTTTAACCCTTAGCGGGAGGAGGGAGGGCGAGCAGTACTTC.

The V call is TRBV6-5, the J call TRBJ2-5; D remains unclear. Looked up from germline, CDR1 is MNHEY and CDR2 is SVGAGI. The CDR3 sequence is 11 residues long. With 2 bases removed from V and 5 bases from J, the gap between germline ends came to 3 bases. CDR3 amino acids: CASSYRETQYF. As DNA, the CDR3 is TGTGCCAGCAGTTACAGGGAGACCCAGTACTTC.

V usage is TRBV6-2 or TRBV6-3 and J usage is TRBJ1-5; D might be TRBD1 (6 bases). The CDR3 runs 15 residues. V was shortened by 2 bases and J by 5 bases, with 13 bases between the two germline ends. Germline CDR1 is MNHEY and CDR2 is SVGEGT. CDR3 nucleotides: TGTGCCAGCAGTTACGGGGGCCCCGGCCATCAGCCCCAGCATTTT. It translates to CASSYGGPGHQPQHF.

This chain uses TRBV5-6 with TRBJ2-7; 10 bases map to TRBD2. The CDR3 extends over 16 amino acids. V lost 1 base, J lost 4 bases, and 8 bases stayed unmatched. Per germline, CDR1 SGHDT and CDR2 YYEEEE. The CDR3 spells CASSLLSSGRRYEQYF. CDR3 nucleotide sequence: TGTGCCAGCAGCTTGTTAAGTAGCGGGAGGAGGTACGAGCAGTACTTC.

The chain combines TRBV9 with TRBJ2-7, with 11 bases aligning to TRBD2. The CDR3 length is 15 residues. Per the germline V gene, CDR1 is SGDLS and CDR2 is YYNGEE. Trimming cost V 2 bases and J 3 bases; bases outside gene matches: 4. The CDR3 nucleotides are TGTGCCAGCAGCGTTTCCGGGACTAGCGGCTACGAGCAGTACTTC. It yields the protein CASSVSGTSGYEQYF.

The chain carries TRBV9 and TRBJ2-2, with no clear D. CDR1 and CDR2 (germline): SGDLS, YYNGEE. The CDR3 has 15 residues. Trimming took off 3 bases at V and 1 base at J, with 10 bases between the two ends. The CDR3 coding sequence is TGTGCCAGCAGCGGTCCTTGGGGGAACACCGGGGAGCTGTTTTTT. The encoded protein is CASSGPWGNTGELFF.

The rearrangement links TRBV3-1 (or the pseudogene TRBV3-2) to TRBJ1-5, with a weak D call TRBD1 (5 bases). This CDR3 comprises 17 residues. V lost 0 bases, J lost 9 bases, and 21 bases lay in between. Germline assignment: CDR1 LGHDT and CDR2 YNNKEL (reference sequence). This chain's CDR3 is CASSQDSSGSGWGPQHF. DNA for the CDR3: TGTGCCAGCAGCCAAGATTCGTCAGGGTCCGGCTGGGGGCCCCAGCATTTT.

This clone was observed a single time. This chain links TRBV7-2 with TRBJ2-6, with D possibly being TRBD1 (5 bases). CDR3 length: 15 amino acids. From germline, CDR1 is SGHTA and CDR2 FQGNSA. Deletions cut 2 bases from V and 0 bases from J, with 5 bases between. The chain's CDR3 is CASSLRGSGANVLTF. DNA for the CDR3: TGTGCCAGCAGCTTAAGGGGCTCTGGGGCCAACGTCCTGACTTTC.

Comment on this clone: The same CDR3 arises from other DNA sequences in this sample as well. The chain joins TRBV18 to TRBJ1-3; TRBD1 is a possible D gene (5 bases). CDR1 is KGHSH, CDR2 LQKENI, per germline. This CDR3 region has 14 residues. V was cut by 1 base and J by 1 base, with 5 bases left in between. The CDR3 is CASSPQGSGNTIYF. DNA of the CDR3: TGTGCCAGCTCACCACAGGGGTCTGGAAACACCATATATTTT.

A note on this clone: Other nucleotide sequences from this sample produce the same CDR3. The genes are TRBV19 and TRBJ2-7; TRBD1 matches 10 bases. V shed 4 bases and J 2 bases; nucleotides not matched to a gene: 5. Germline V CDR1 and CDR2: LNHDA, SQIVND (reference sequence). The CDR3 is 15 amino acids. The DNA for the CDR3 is TGTGCCAGTAGTAATCCCGGGACAGGGGCCTACGAGCAGTACTTC. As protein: CASSNPGTGAYEQYF.

The CDR3 reads CASSVELAGGRGNTGELFF. In DNA, the CDR3 is TGTGCCAGCAGCGTAGAGCTAGCGGGAGGTCGAGGGAACACCGGGGAGCTGTTTTTT. The rearrangement joins TRBV9 to TRBJ2-2, with 11 bases identical to TRBD2. Germline loops: CDR1 SGDLS, CDR2 YYNGEE. The V gene end was trimmed by 0 bases and the J gene end by 1 base; junction bases not matched to a gene: 8. This CDR3 comprises 19 residues.

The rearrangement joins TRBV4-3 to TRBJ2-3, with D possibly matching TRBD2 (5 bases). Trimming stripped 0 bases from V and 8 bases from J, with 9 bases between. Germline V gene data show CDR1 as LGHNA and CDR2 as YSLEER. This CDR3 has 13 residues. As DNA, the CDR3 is TGCGCCAGCAGCCAAGATGTCCGGGGTACGCAGTATTTT. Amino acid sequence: CASSQDVRGTQYF.